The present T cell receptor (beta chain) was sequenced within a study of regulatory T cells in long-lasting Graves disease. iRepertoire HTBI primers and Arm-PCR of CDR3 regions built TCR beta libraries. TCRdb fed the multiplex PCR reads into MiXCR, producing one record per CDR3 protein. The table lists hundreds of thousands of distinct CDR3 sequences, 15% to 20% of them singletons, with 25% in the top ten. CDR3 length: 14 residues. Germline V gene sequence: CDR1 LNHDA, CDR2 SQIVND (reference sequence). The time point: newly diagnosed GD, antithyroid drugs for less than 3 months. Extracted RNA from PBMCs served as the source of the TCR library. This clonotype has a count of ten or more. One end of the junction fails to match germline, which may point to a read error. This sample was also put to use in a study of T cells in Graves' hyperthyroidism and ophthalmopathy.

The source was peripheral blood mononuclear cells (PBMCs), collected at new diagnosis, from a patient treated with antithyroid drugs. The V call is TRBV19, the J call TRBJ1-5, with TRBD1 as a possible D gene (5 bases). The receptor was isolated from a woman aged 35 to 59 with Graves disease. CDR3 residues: CASSIGTGNQPQHF. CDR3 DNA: TGCGCCAGCAGCATCGGGACGGGAAATCAGCCCCAGCATTTT.